The 31 T cell receptor beta chains below all came from one sample that was sequenced in a study of blood T cells in healthy people across ages. Combining a sample-barcoded 5' primer with a J-beta primer mix, a second PCR ran for 7 to 11 cycles. MiXCR, applied by TCRdb to the 5' RACE reads, yields one record per CDR3 protein. Here the sample spans 1.6 million or so distinct CDR3 sequences, almost 35% being singletons. The sample was blood. The receptors derive from a woman in her twenties or thirties in good health.

The J gene is TRBJ1-1, the V gene TRBV2, with a weak D call TRBD1 (5 bases). CDR1 and CDR2 (germline): SNHLY, FYNNEI. The V end lost 3 bases, the J end lost 4 bases, and 9 bases lay between the germline ends. The length of the CDR3 is 13 residues. The CDR3 spells CASSDQGSTEAFF. For the CDR3, the DNA is TGTGCCAGCAGTGACCAGGGAAGCACTGAAGCTTTCTTT.

This rearrangement joins TRBV27 to TRBJ2-5, with D unclear. TRBJ2-7 matches the DNA end more closely, so the J call is doubtful. This CDR3 is 14 amino acids long. Per the germline V gene, CDR1 is MNHEY and CDR2 is SMNVEV (reference sequence). In DNA, the CDR3 is TGTGCCAGCAGTTTGGACCGCGACCGCAACGAGCAGTACTTC. Its translation is CASSLDRDRNEQYF.

This chain connects TRBV6-6 to TRBJ1-2; no reliable D call. CDR1 is MNHNY and CDR2 is SVGAGI in the germline V gene (reference sequence). The CDR3 runs to 12 residues. Trimming cost V 10 bases and J 7 bases, with 16 bases left between them. The CDR3 DNA follows: TGTGCCACCCGGGCGGAAGGGCTTGGCTACACCTTC. Its translation: CATRAEGLGYTF.

This clonotype was seen repeatedly, ten times or more. The V gene is TRBV29-1, the J gene TRBJ2-5, with D uncertain. CDR1 and CDR2 (germline): SQVTM, ANQGSEA. The CDR3 contains 11 residues. V lost 8 bases to trimming and J lost 0 bases, with 7 bases between them. CDR3 region: CSFGYQETQYF. The CDR3 region has the DNA TGCAGCTTTGGGTACCAAGAGACCCAGTACTTC.

This clonotype was picked up a small number of times. The gene calls are TRBV27 and TRBJ2-5, with 7 positions matching TRBD2. CDR1 is MNHEY, CDR2 SMNVEV, per germline (reference sequence). With 4 bases clipped from V and 5 bases from J, the junction kept 4 bases outside the gene matches. This CDR3 is built from 13 residues. The CDR3 DNA reads TGTGCCAGCAGTTCACTAGCGAGCGAGACCCAGTACTTC. This codes for CASSSLASETQYF.

This clonotype was recorded many times. CDR3 in DNA: TGCAGCGTTGGAGCCACGGAGGCCTACGAGCAGTACTTC. Protein: CSVGATEAYEQYF. V gene TRBV29-1 combines with J gene TRBJ2-7; maybe TRBD2 (5 bases). With 4 bases removed from V and 2 bases from J, the gap between germline ends came to 12 bases. This CDR3 has 13 amino acids. Looked up from germline, CDR1 is SQVTM and CDR2 is ANQGSEA.

The chain uses TRBV6-1 and TRBJ2-5; D is ambiguous. This CDR3 has 15 amino acids. The V and J ends lost 6 bases and 5 bases respectively, with 19 bases between them. CDR1 and CDR2 from the germline V gene are MNHNS and SASEGT. The CDR3 region is CASRDLLALDETQYF. The CDR3 DNA sequence: TGTGCCAGCAGGGACCTCTTGGCCCTGGATGAGACCCAGTACTTC.

Remarks on this clonotype: A junction end diverges from the germline sequence, so it may reflect a read error. The chain carries TRBV5-1 and TRBJ2-5; D is perhaps TRBD2 (6 bases). The CDR3 has 14 amino acids. Germline assignment: CDR1 SGHRS and CDR2 YFSETQ. CDR3 DNA sequence: TGCGCCGGCAGCTCCACGACTAGTGGAGAGACCCAGTACTTC. Its protein is CAGSSTTSGETQYF.

This chain joins TRBV7-9 and TRBJ1-2; D gene ambiguous. V lost 1 base, J lost 0 bases, and 9 bases lay in between. The CDR3 sequence is 15 residues long. Germline-derived CDR1 and CDR2 are SEHNR and FQNEAQ (reference sequence). The CDR3, as DNA: TGTGCCAGCAGCTTAGTGGCCAGCGCTAACTATGGCTACACCTTC. Translating it yields CASSLVASANYGYTF. Full variable domain (rest looked up from reference TRBV7-9 and TRBJ1-2): DTGVSQNPRHKITKRGQNVTFRCDPISEHNRLYWYRQTLGQGPEFLTYFQNEAQLEKSRLLSDRFSAERPKGSFSTLEIQRTEQGDSAMYLCASSLVASANYGYTFGSGTRLTVV.

The gene calls are TRBV30 and TRBJ2-5; 8 positions match TRBD1. CDR1 GTSNPN and CDR2 SVGIG come from the germline V gene (reference sequence). J lost 4 bases, V lost 3 bases, and 4 bases had no gene match. The CDR3 sequence is 13 residues long. In nucleotides, the CDR3 is TGTGCCTGGAGCAGGACAGGGATAGAGACCCAGTACTTC. Translated, it gives CAWSRTGIETQYF.

CDR3 sequence: CASSVALLGLAGGTDTQYF. CDR3 nucleotide sequence: TGTGCCAGCAGCGTAGCTCTGTTGGGACTAGCGGGGGGAACAGATACGCAGTATTTT. The gene calls are TRBV9 and TRBJ2-3, with 15 bases aligning to TRBD2. There are 19 residues in the CDR3. Per the germline V gene, CDR1 is SGDLS and CDR2 is YYNGEE. Trimming cost V 0 bases and J 3 bases; bases outside gene matches: 8.

The rearrangement links TRBV20-1 to TRBJ2-1; 14 bases are a match to TRBD2. V shed 0 bases and J 5 bases; nucleotides not matched to a gene: 12. The CDR3 consists of 19 residues. The germline V gene encodes CDR1 DFQATT and CDR2 SNEGSKA (reference sequence). The CDR3 nucleotides read TGCAGTGCTAGAGAGTCCTTGACTAGCGGGAGGGTGACGAACAATGAGCAGTTCTTC. Translating gives CSARESLTSGRVTNNEQFF.

This clonotype was seen only a few times. V gene TRBV6-1 combines with J gene TRBJ2-7; no clear D. CDR1 is MNHNS and CDR2 is SASEGT in the germline V gene. This CDR3 spans 16 amino acids. Trimming shortened V by 2 bases and J by 0 bases, and 14 bases separated the two germline ends. DNA for the CDR3: TGTGCCAGCAGTGAACAAGGAGCGCTAGTCTCCTACGAGCAGTACTTC. Its protein is CASSEQGALVSYEQYF.

Remarks on this clonotype: At one end the junction does not follow the germline gene, possibly because of a read error. J is TRBJ2-7 and V is TRBV18; D may correspond to TRBD1 or TRBD2 (6 bases each). The CDR3 is 15 residues long. Germline CDR1 reads KGHSH; CDR2 reads LQKENI. The CDR3 DNA reads TGTGCCCGCTCACGCGCGGGACACTCCTCCTACGAGCAGTACTTC. Protein sequence: CARSRAGHSSYEQYF.

The rearrangement uses TRBV15 and TRBJ2-3, with TRBD2 matching 16 bases. J was trimmed by 0 bases and V by 3 bases; bases with no gene match: 9. The V gene's germline CDR1 is LNHNV and CDR2 YYDKDF (reference sequence). The CDR3 totals 20 residues. CDR3 in amino acids: CATSRALGTSGGGSTDTQYF. The DNA for the CDR3 is TGTGCCACCAGCAGGGCCCTTGGGACTAGCGGGGGGGGAAGCACAGATACGCAGTATTTT.

This clonotype came up a few times. The chain employs TRBV6-2 or TRBV6-3 and TRBJ1-5; TRBD1 matches 7 bases. From germline, CDR1 is MNHEY and CDR2 SVGEGT. V lost 5 bases, J lost 6 bases, and 7 bases stayed unmatched. The CDR3 has 14 amino acids. The CDR3 DNA reads as TGTGCCAGCAGTCAGGGACAGCATTCTCAGCCCCAGCATTTT. Translated: CASSQGQHSQPQHF.

This clonotype was counted a few times. DNA for the CDR3: TGTGCCAGCAGCTTAGCGCTGGTGCCCCACGAGCAGTACTTC. Its translation is CASSLALVPHEQYF. This chain joins TRBV7-9 and TRBJ2-7; D is uncertain. V lost 0 bases, J lost 5 bases, and 11 bases lay in between. Germline CDR1 reads SEHNR; CDR2 reads FQNEAQ (reference sequence). The CDR3 loop spans 14 amino acids. Looking up the rest from reference TRBV7-9 and TRBJ2-7 gives the full variable domain: DTGVSQNPRHKITKRGQNVTFRCDPISEHNRLYWYRQTLGQGPEFLTYFQNEAQLEKSRLLSDRFSAERPKGSFSTLEIQRTEQGDSAMYLCASSLALVPHEQYFGPGTRLTVT.

For the CDR3, the DNA is TGTGCCATCAGTGACGGCAGCGGGAGTTCAGATACGCAGTATTTT. This codes for CAISDGSGSSDTQYF. This chain uses TRBV10-3 with TRBJ2-3, with 8 nucleotides matching TRBD2. V dropped 3 bases and J dropped 4; count of bases not matched to a gene: 6. Germline-derived CDR1 and CDR2 are ENHRY and SYGVKD. The CDR3 contains 15 residues.

Details on this clonotype: The germline gene is not matched at one end of the junction; a read error may be the cause. The V gene is TRBV12-3 or TRBV12-4, the J gene TRBJ2-1; D is perhaps TRBD2 (6 bases). The CDR3 spans 15 residues. As DNA, the CDR3 is TGTGCCAGCAGTACGACCTATGGGACTTACAATGAGCAGCTCTTC. Protein: CASSTTYGTYNEQLF.

This clonotype appeared a few times. The rearrangement uses TRBV27 and TRBJ2-1; perhaps D is TRBD1 or TRBD2 (6 bases each). The length of the CDR3 is 16 residues. The V gene's germline CDR1 is MNHEY and CDR2 SMNVEV (reference sequence). Trimming removed 3 bases from V and 6 bases from J, with 18 bases in between. The CDR3 DNA follows: TGTGCCAGCAGTTTCGGGGGCCGTGGTGGGGCCAATGAGCAGTTCTTC. The encoded protein is CASSFGGRGGANEQFF.

This clonotype has just a few counts. The chain employs TRBV2 and TRBJ1-6, with 10 bases that match TRBD1. This CDR3 is 14 amino acids long. Germline V gene lookup returns CDR1 SNHLY and CDR2 FYNNEI. After removal of 8 bases from V and 8 bases from J, the junction contained 6 bases not matched to a gene. CDR3 amino acids: CASGNGQGDSPLHF. In DNA form, the CDR3 reads TGTGCCAGCGGTAACGGACAGGGGGATTCACCCCTCCACTTT.

In this sample, this clonotype turned up a few times. The gene calls are TRBV11-2 and TRBJ1-6; a weak D match, TRBD1 (6 bases). Germline CDR1 is SGHAT and CDR2 is FQNNGV. V lost 2 bases to trimming and J lost 8 bases, with 16 bases between them. The CDR3 loop spans 16 amino acids. As DNA, the CDR3 is TGTGCCAGCAGCTTAAGTCGGACAGCGTACGATTCACCCCTCCACTTT. Translated: CASSLSRTAYDSPLHF.

Only a few counts were recorded for this clonotype. This CDR3 reads CAISPAGTGACNEQFF. In nucleotides, the CDR3 is TGTGCCATCAGCCCCGCCGGGACAGGGGCGTGTAATGAGCAGTTCTTC. V and J are TRBV10-3 and TRBJ2-1; 10 nucleotides align to TRBD1. J was trimmed by 7 bases and V by 6 bases; bases with no gene match: 12. CDR1 ENHRY and CDR2 SYGVKD come from the germline V gene. The CDR3 spans 16 residues.

This clonotype came up a few times. The V call is TRBV9, the J call TRBJ2-7; a possible D gene is TRBD2 (6 bases). Germline V CDR1 and CDR2: SGDLS, YYNGEE. Trimming shortened V by 4 bases and J by 5 bases, and 19 bases separated the two germline ends. CDR3 length: 15 residues. CDR3 loop: CASSLSGGKGNEQYF. The CDR3 coding sequence is TGTGCCAGCAGCCTGAGCGGAGGGAAAGGTAACGAGCAGTACTTC.

The chain has TRBV20-1 and TRBJ2-7, with 13 bases aligning to TRBD2. The CDR3 has 15 amino acids. Germline V CDR1 and CDR2: DFQATT, SNEGSKA (reference sequence). After removal of 3 bases from V and 6 bases from J, the junction contained 8 bases not matched to a gene. For the CDR3, the DNA is TGCAGTGCTAGGAGGACTAGCGGGAGTTTAAGCGAGCAGTACTTC. Encoded protein: CSARRTSGSLSEQYF.

V is TRBV4-2 and J is TRBJ2-3; 10 positions match TRBD1. The CDR3 consists of 15 residues. Germline-derived CDR1 and CDR2 are LGHNA and YNFKEQ. J lost 2 bases, V lost 6 bases, and 5 bases had no gene match. CDR3 nucleotides: TGTGCCAGCAGGTGGGGGACAGGGGCCACAGATACGCAGTATTTT. Amino acids: CASRWGTGATDTQYF.

Only a few counts were recorded for this clonotype. The chain is built from TRBV6-2 or TRBV6-3 and TRBJ2-1; D is perhaps TRBD2 (6 bases). Germline V lookup: CDR1 MNHEY, CDR2 SVGEGT. The germline V and J ends were trimmed by 6 bases and 5 bases, with 14 bases remaining between them. This CDR3 comprises 14 residues. CDR3 DNA: TGTGCCAGCAGAATGGGGGGTCTGAACAATGAGCAGTTCTTC. Encoded protein: CASRMGGLNNEQFF.

The genes are TRBV25-1 and TRBJ1-5; D remains ambiguous. This CDR3 spans 15 amino acids. Trimming pared 6 bases from V and 6 bases from J, leaving 18 bases between. The germline CDR1 and CDR2 sequences are MGHDK and SYGVNS. The CDR3 is CASRATPPGAQPQHF. In DNA form, the CDR3 reads TGTGCCAGCAGAGCTACTCCCCCGGGCGCTCAGCCCCAGCATTTT.

This clonotype occurred a few times. Here the CDR3 omits its conserved ending phenylalanine or tryptophan, so a read error is the likely source. The gene calls are TRBV5-4 and TRBJ2-3, with a tentative D call TRBD2 (7 bases). CDR1 is SGHNT and CDR2 is YYREEE in the germline V gene (reference sequence). The germline V and J ends were trimmed by 7 bases and 0 bases, with 9 bases remaining between them. The CDR3 is 13 amino acids. CDR3 amino acids: CASGGASTDTQYL. The DNA of the CDR3 is TGTGCCAGCGGGGGGGCTAGCACAGATACGCAGTATTTG.

The chain has TRBV20-1 and TRBJ2-7; TRBD2 might be the D (5 bases). The CDR3 is 14 amino acids. From germline, CDR1 is DFQATT and CDR2 SNEGSKA (reference sequence). Trimming stripped 3 bases from V and 7 bases from J, with 19 bases between. The chain's CDR3 is CSASGRRGRWEQYF. The DNA for the CDR3 is TGCAGTGCTAGCGGACGACGGGGAAGGTGGGAGCAGTACTTC.

This clonotype has only a few counts. With a much larger clone just one base away, this may be a read error. The V gene is TRBV29-1, the J gene TRBJ2-5; no firm D call. V lost 6 bases, J lost 1 base, and 18 bases lay in between. Per germline, CDR1 SQVTM and CDR2 ANQGSEA. The length of the CDR3 is 15 residues. The CDR3 DNA sequence: TGCAGCGTAGTATGTAAAGGGAACCCCCAAGAGACCCAGTACTTC. Protein: CSVVCKGNPQETQYF.